This T cell receptor (beta chain) was captured in a study of T cell responses to AZD1222 COVID-19 vaccine. TCRdb's table, derived via immunoSEQ multiplex PCR, lists solely in-frame clones and lacks some. The repertoire holds 65,000 to 75,000 clones, with around 81% as singletons. The CDR3 has 16 residues. V was cut by 1 base and J by 0 bases, with 9 bases left in between. From germline, CDR1 is LNHDA and CDR2 SQIVND (reference sequence). On this clone itself: Its matching antigen is unknown.

The study's findings and limits: Breadth and depth of Spike-specific TCRs rose after two AZD1222 doses. Across spike, vaccine-associated CD4 TCRs were found, dominant at 160-218 and 743-854.

This chain joins TRBV19 and TRBJ2-2; maybe TRBD2 (5 bases). The source is an adult who received the AZD1222 COVID-19 vaccine. The sample was peripheral blood, taken 28 days after the second AZD1222 dose. The CDR3, as DNA: TGTGCCAGTAGTATAGGCTCTAGCCCGAACACCGGGGAGCTGTTTTTT. Protein: CASSIGSSPNTGELFF.